What follows are 31 T cell receptor beta chains derived from one specimen sequenced in a study of early T cells in non-severe SARS-CoV-2 infection. TCRdb re-called the 5' RACE reads through MiXCR, storing one row per CDR3 protein. The table has more than 40,000 distinct CDR3 sequences, 5% to 5.5% seen once. Sequencing used whole blood, obtained at baseline. The receptors were gathered from an adult who was a healthcare worker with PCR-confirmed SARS-CoV-2 infection or an uninfected control (not recorded which).

This clonotype was picked up a small number of times. The chain couples TRBV20-1 to TRBJ2-1; 10 bases match TRBD2. This CDR3 has 14 residues. After removal of 4 bases from V and 9 bases from J, the junction contained 9 bases not matched to a gene. Germline CDR1 and CDR2: DFQATT and SNEGSKA (reference sequence). The CDR3 here is CSANPGLARVEQFF. Written as DNA, the CDR3 is TGCAGTGCTAATCCGGGACTAGCGAGGGTTGAGCAGTTCTTC.

Only a few counts were recorded for this clonotype. The V call is TRBV18, the J call TRBJ2-5; D uncertain. This CDR3 is 13 amino acids long. V was trimmed by 5 bases and J by 2 bases, leaving 9 bases between them. Germline lookup yields CDR1 KGHSH and CDR2 LQKENI. This CDR3 is CASSYALQETQYF. CDR3 DNA: TGTGCCAGCTCATACGCCCTACAAGAGACCCAGTACTTC.

This clonotype was detected a few times. The chain couples TRBV11-2 to TRBJ2-2; 10 bases match TRBD2. The V gene end was trimmed by 2 bases and the J gene end by 0 bases; junction bases not matched to a gene: 3. In germline, CDR1 is SGHAT, CDR2 FQNNGV. CDR3 size: 17 residues. This CDR3 is CASSLSSGSSNTGELFF. CDR3 coding DNA: TGTGCCAGCAGCTTATCTAGCGGGAGTTCGAACACCGGGGAGCTGTTTTTT.

This clonotype was seen ten or more times. The V call is TRBV18, the J call TRBJ1-1; unclear D gene. Germline V gene sequence: CDR1 KGHSH, CDR2 LQKENI. The CDR3 has 12 amino acids. V lost 3 bases and J 8 bases, leaving 10 bases between the germline ends. CDR3 protein: CASSPRPGEAFF. DNA for the CDR3: TGTGCCAGCTCACCGCGGCCGGGCGAAGCTTTCTTT. Full variable domain (outside the CDR3, taken from reference TRBV18 and TRBJ1-1): NAGVMQNPRHLVRRRGQEARLRCSPMKGHSHVYWYRQLPEEGLKFMVYLQKENIIDESGMPKERFSAEFPKEGPSILRIQQVVRGDSAAYFCASSPRPGEAFFGQGTRLTVV.

A few counts support this clonotype. The V call is TRBV21-1, the J call TRBJ2-7; the table's D gene call, TRBD2, was not cross checked with the DNA. TRBV21-1 corresponds to a pseudogene. The CDR3 extends over 14 amino acids. This CDR3 reads CASSKGGTIYEQYF. The CDR3 coding sequence is TGTGCCAGCAGCAAAGGAGGGACTATCTACGAGCAGTACTTC.

The sample holds a few counts of this clonotype. The chain links TRBV7-6 to TRBJ2-7; 7 positions match TRBD1. After removal of 1 base from V and 3 bases from J, the junction contained 6 bases not matched to a gene. CDR1 is SGHVS and CDR2 is FNYEAQ in the germline V gene. This CDR3 has 15 residues. The CDR3 sequence is CASSLGGQTHYEQYF. The CDR3 bases are TGTGCCAGCAGCTTAGGGGGACAGACTCACTACGAGCAGTACTTC.

DNA of the CDR3: TGCGCCAGCAGCCAAGATTTACAGGTCCTCTACGAGCAGTACTTC. This sequence encodes CASSQDLQVLYEQYF. J is TRBJ2-7 and V is TRBV4-1, with TRBD1 as a possible D gene (5 bases). The CDR3 sequence is 15 residues long. V was pared by 0 bases and J by 3 bases, with 12 bases between. In germline, CDR1 is MGHRA, CDR2 YSYEKL.

This clonotype was seen ten or more times. The J gene is TRBJ2-7, the V gene TRBV20-1; D is perhaps TRBD1 or TRBD2 (5 bases each). The CDR3 runs to 11 residues. CDR1 DFQATT and CDR2 SNEGSKA come from the germline V gene (reference sequence). Between the trimmed V and J ends, which lost 6 bases and 10 bases, there was a span of 16 bases. The CDR3 loop reads CSALYGADQYF. The DNA for the CDR3 is TGCAGTGCCTTGTACGGGGCCGACCAGTACTTC.

This clonotype was seen many times. J is TRBJ2-7 and V is TRBV19; TRBD2 agrees at 7 bases. V lost 2 bases and J lost 4; bases outside the gene matches: 8. Germline-derived CDR1 and CDR2 are LNHDA and SQIVND (reference sequence). This CDR3 contains 15 residues. In nucleotides, the CDR3 is TGTGCCAGTAGTATAAGAACTAGCGAGCATTACGAGCAGTACTTC. Amino acids: CASSIRTSEHYEQYF.

This clonotype was picked up a small number of times. The genes are TRBV9 and TRBJ2-6; no clear D gene. Germline V gives CDR1 SGDLS, CDR2 YYNGEE. Trimming left V 2 bases short and J 0 bases short, with 3 bases between. This CDR3 has 14 residues. Written as DNA, the CDR3 is TGTGCCAGCAGCGTCAGCTCTGGGGCCAACGTCCTGACTTTC. This codes for CASSVSSGANVLTF.

The table lists this clonotype with many counts. V usage is TRBV2 and J usage is TRBJ1-2; D ambiguous. The germline V gene has CDR1 SNHLY and CDR2 FYNNEI. Deletions cut 1 base from V and 4 bases from J, with 4 bases between. This CDR3 region has 12 residues. The CDR3 loop is CASSEDPYGYTF. The CDR3 bases are TGTGCCAGCAGTGAAGACCCCTATGGCTACACCTTC.

This clonotype has more than one count but fewer than ten. The chain uses TRBV7-8 and TRBJ2-1; 7 nucleotides line up with TRBD2. The CDR3 has 16 amino acids. Germline V gene sequence: CDR1 SGHVS, CDR2 FQNEAQ. V dropped 4 bases and J dropped 3; count of bases not matched to a gene: 9. In nucleotides, the CDR3 is TGTGCCAGCAGCTGGACCGTCCGGGGGGACTACAATGAGCAGTTCTTC. Protein: CASSWTVRGDYNEQFF.

This clonotype showed up many times. The chain's CDR3 is CASSYGRDSPLHF. The DNA for the CDR3 is TGTGCCAGCAGCTACGGACGGGACTCACCCCTCCACTTT. The V gene is TRBV5-5, the J gene TRBJ1-6; maybe TRBD1 (5 bases). V was pared by 3 bases and J by 10 bases, with 11 bases between. This CDR3 contains 13 residues. Germline CDR1 is SGHKS and CDR2 is YYEKEE (reference sequence).

This clonotype occurred a few times. The V call is TRBV6-6, the J call TRBJ2-5; D is perhaps TRBD1 (6 bases). This CDR3 has 16 residues. Trimming stripped 4 bases from V and 5 bases from J, with 20 bases between. In germline, CDR1 is MNHNY, CDR2 SVGAGI (reference sequence). The CDR3 DNA reads as TGTGCCAGCAGTTCCGAGAACCAACAGGGCGGGGAGACCCAGTACTTC. Protein sequence: CASSSENQQGGETQYF.

This clonotype was found many times. The chain couples TRBV29-1 to TRBJ2-3, with 9 bases matching TRBD2. Trimming removed 0 bases from V and 2 bases from J; junction bases left unmatched: 6. CDR1 and CDR2 (germline): SQVTM, ANQGSEA. This CDR3 comprises 16 residues. Here the CDR3 reads CSVEDGASGTTDTQYF. CDR3 nucleotide sequence: TGCAGCGTTGAAGATGGGGCTAGCGGGACCACAGATACGCAGTATTTT.

This clonotype was counted many times. J is TRBJ2-1 and V is TRBV5-1; the D is unclear. Deletions cut 0 bases from V and 1 base from J, with 20 bases between. From germline, CDR1 is SGHRS and CDR2 YFSETQ. This CDR3 comprises 19 residues. CDR3 loop: CASSLGRNLLRSSYNEQFF. As DNA, the CDR3 is TGCGCCAGCAGCTTGGGGCGCAACCTACTGAGGTCATCCTACAATGAGCAGTTCTTC.

This clonotype was recorded many times. V is TRBV18 and J is TRBJ1-2; 9 positions agree with TRBD1. V was pared by 7 bases and J by 5 bases, with 8 bases of the junction left unmatched. Germline loops: CDR1 KGHSH, CDR2 LQKENI. The length of the CDR3 is 14 residues. CDR3 in amino acids: CASLQTGGGYGYTF. The CDR3 nucleotides read TGTGCCAGCTTACAAACAGGGGGCGGATATGGCTACACCTTC.

This chain uses TRBV28 with TRBJ2-1; D perhaps matches TRBD1 (6 bases). CDR3 length: 17 residues. V dropped 2 bases and J dropped 2 bases, with 16 bases sitting between them. Per germline, CDR1 MDHEN and CDR2 SYDVKM. The DNA of the CDR3 is TGTGCCAGCAGTTTAGGGGGCTCATTAGTAACCTACAATGAGCAGTTCTTC. Residues: CASSLGGSLVTYNEQFF.

This clonotype has ten or more counts. The chain links TRBV19 to TRBJ2-1, with 9 bases matching TRBD2. V lost 7 bases to trimming and J lost 5 bases; unmatched junction nucleotides: 6. The germline gives CDR1 LNHDA, CDR2 SQIVND (reference sequence). This CDR3 is 14 amino acids long. The CDR3 region has the DNA TGTGCCAGTAAGGGTAGCGGGAGTCACAATGAGCAGTTCTTC. Protein sequence: CASKGSGSHNEQFF.

This clonotype has ten or more counts. The CDR3 reads CASSPGSRKRPTYEQYF. As DNA, the CDR3 is TGTGCCAGCAGTCCGGGGAGTAGAAAGCGTCCGACCTACGAGCAGTACTTC. The rearrangement joins TRBV12-3 or TRBV12-4 to TRBJ2-7; TRBD2 might be the D (5 bases). V was trimmed by 5 bases and J by 2 bases, leaving 22 bases between them. This CDR3 is 17 amino acids long.

This clonotype was counted many times. The chain combines TRBV11-2 with TRBJ2-1, with 11 bases lining up with TRBD2. Trimming removed 5 bases from V and 8 bases from J; junction bases left unmatched: 14. The CDR3 contains 17 residues. CDR1 and CDR2 (germline): SGHAT, FQNNGV. CDR3 nucleotide sequence: TGTGCCAGCAGCCCAGGCACTAGCGGGAGCCTCAGCCATGAGCAGTTCTTC. Encoded protein: CASSPGTSGSLSHEQFF.

This clonotype was recorded many times. The chain combines TRBV10-3 with TRBJ1-1; D is unclear. The germline gives CDR1 ENHRY, CDR2 SYGVKD. V shed 9 bases and J shed 10 bases, with 15 bases lying between them. This CDR3 has 11 amino acids. The CDR3 DNA is TGTGCCATTACCCAGGACGAGGGAGCTTTCTTT. Translated: CAITQDEGAFF.

This clonotype occurred many times. This chain joins TRBV6-2 or TRBV6-3 and TRBJ1-5; 7 bases fit TRBD1. Germline assignment: CDR1 MNHEY and CDR2 SVGEGT. The trim removed 5 bases at V and 0 bases at J, leaving 10 bases unmatched. This CDR3 has 17 residues. CDR3: CASSPRDRKNSNQPQHF. CDR3 DNA: TGTGCCAGCAGTCCCCGGGACAGAAAAAATAGCAATCAGCCCCAGCATTTT.

This clonotype was recorded at least ten times. CDR3 sequence (DNA): TGTGCCACCAAGGGACTAGCGGGAGCGACAAGCTCCTACGAGCAGTACTTC. It is translated as CATKGLAGATSSYEQYF. The chain links TRBV27 to TRBJ2-7; 14 bases line up with TRBD2. Germline loops: CDR1 MNHEY, CDR2 SMNVEV (reference sequence). Trimming removed 10 bases from V and 0 bases from J; junction bases left unmatched: 11. The CDR3 covers 17 residues.

This clonotype was detected many times. The rearrangement uses TRBV6-5 and TRBJ2-7, with a possible D match to TRBD2 (5 bases). V gave up 2 bases and J gave up 7 bases, with 9 bases separating them. Per germline, CDR1 MNHEY and CDR2 SVGAGI. The length of the CDR3 is 12 residues. The CDR3: CASSYATGEQYF. The CDR3 DNA sequence: TGTGCCAGCAGTTACGCTACGGGGGAGCAGTACTTC.

This clonotype was seen a few times. This rearrangement joins TRBV2 to TRBJ2-2; 13 bases are a match to TRBD2. The CDR3 is made up of 14 amino acids. V gave up 6 bases and J gave up 6 bases; unmatched junction bases: 1. Germline CDR1 SNHLY, CDR2 FYNNEI. CDR3: CASRGLAGAGELFF. The CDR3 region has the DNA TGTGCCAGCAGAGGACTAGCGGGGGCCGGGGAGCTGTTTTTT.

V is TRBV19 and J is TRBJ2-5; possibly TRBD2 for D (6 bases). Trimming shortened V by 2 bases and J by 1 base, and 11 bases separated the two germline ends. Germline CDR1 and CDR2: LNHDA and SQIVND (reference sequence). This CDR3 region has 15 residues. CDR3: CASSIFSGPQETQYF. CDR3 coding DNA: TGTGCCAGTAGTATATTTAGCGGCCCCCAAGAGACCCAGTACTTC.

This clonotype was detected many times. This chain links TRBV6-6 with TRBJ2-5, with no clear D. Germline V gene sequence: CDR1 MNHNY, CDR2 SVGAGI (reference sequence). The CDR3 spans 15 residues. Trimming shortened V by 0 bases and J by 5 bases, and 13 bases separated the two germline ends. CDR3 residues: CASSYSQTLPETQYF. CDR3 sequence (DNA): TGTGCCAGCAGTTACTCTCAGACGCTACCGGAGACCCAGTACTTC.

This chain joins TRBV6-1 and TRBJ2-3; TRBD1 aligns across 9 bases. CDR3 length: 17 residues. V shed 8 bases, J shed 4 bases, and the junction held 16 bases outside the gene matches. The germline V gene encodes CDR1 MNHNS and CDR2 SASEGT. Here the CDR3 reads CASSRTGASGNPDTQYF. The CDR3 nucleotides read TGTGCCAGCTCGAGGACAGGGGCTAGCGGAAATCCAGATACGCAGTATTTT.

In this sample, this clonotype turned up a few times. The genes are TRBV9 and TRBJ2-3, with 9 nucleotides matching TRBD2. J gave up 6 bases and V 7 bases, and 6 bases lay outside the gene matches. The CDR3 covers 13 residues. CDR1 is SGDLS, CDR2 YYNGEE, per germline. Here the CDR3 reads CASSSGAGDTQYF. CDR3 DNA sequence: TGTGCCAGCTCTAGCGGGGCCGGGGATACGCAGTATTTT. Full variable domain (rest looked up from reference TRBV9 and TRBJ2-3): DSGVTQTPKHLITATGQRVTLRCSPRSGDLSVYWYQQSLDQGLQFLIQYYNGEERAKGNILERFSAQQFPDLHSELNLSSLELGDSALYFCASSSGAGDTQYFGPGTRLTVL.

This clonotype was seen a few times. The chain recombines TRBV20-1 with TRBJ1-6, with 10 bases that match TRBD1. Germline assignment: CDR1 DFQATT and CDR2 SNEGSKA (reference sequence). This CDR3 has 15 amino acids. Trimming removed 6 bases from V and 1 base from J; junction bases left unmatched: 3. The CDR3 spells CSARTGGSYNSPLHF. The DNA for the CDR3 is TGCAGTGCCCGGACAGGGGGATCCTATAATTCACCCCTCCACTTT.